Listed here are 15 T cell receptor beta chains from one sample, sequenced in a study of Ad26.COV2.S vaccination and SARS-CoV-2 variants. Described treatment: around 19 received Ad26.COV2.S at low or high dose, single or two shots; about 5 received placebo; per-sample allocation not given. After the first vaccine or placebo injection, samples were drawn on day 63. Clones were read by immunoSEQ multiplex PCR, and TCRdb kept only the in-frame ones, dropping some. Here the sample spans about 680,000 clones, roughly 90% being singletons. The sample consisted of peripheral blood, taken in a trial of Ad26.COV2.S vaccine versus placebo. The receptor source for this set is a person between 18 and 65 years old who received the Ad26.COV2.S COVID-19 vaccine or a placebo.

The rearrangement joins TRBV30 to TRBJ2-2; 7 bases align to TRBD1. The CDR3 contains 12 residues. V was clipped by 5 bases and J by 8 bases; unmatched bases: 5. CDR1 is GTSNPN, CDR2 SVGIG, per germline (reference sequence). The CDR3 is CAWGAGGGELFF. The CDR3 region has the DNA TGTGCCTGGGGAGCAGGGGGTGGGGAGCTGTTTTTT.

The table lists this clone with a count of one. CDR3 sequence reads: CASSIGEWTGELFF. The DNA for the CDR3 is TGTGCCAGTAGTATAGGGGAATGGACCGGGGAGCTGTTTTTT. The V gene is TRBV19, the J gene TRBJ2-2; no clear D. The CDR3 has 14 amino acids. Germline V gene lookup returns CDR1 LNHDA and CDR2 SQIVND (reference sequence). The V end lost 1 base, the J end lost 5 bases, and 8 bases lay between the germline ends.

In this sample, this clone turned up a few times. The gene calls are TRBV6-5 and TRBJ1-3; possibly TRBD1 for D (5 bases). Germline-derived CDR1 and CDR2 are MNHEY and SVGAGI. There are 15 residues in the CDR3. The V end was cut by 0 bases, the J end by 5 bases, with 11 bases between. The CDR3 region is CASSYSGAGRNTIYF. DNA for the CDR3: TGTGCCAGCAGTTACTCTGGGGCAGGGAGAAACACCATATATTTT.

The chain links TRBV25-1 to TRBJ1-1; possibly TRBD1 for D (6 bases). CDR1 MGHDK and CDR2 SYGVNS come from the germline V gene. The CDR3 contains 15 residues. V lost 3 bases and J 2 bases, leaving 13 bases between the germline ends. In DNA form, the CDR3 reads TGTGCCAGCAGTGAGACCGGGACAAGTAACACTGAAGCTTTCTTT. Protein product: CASSETGTSNTEAFF.

There are many counts of this clone. The chain carries TRBV5-4 and TRBJ1-1, with D uncertain. The V end was cut by 6 bases, the J end by 3 bases, with 18 bases between. Germline V gene sequence: CDR1 SGHNT, CDR2 YYREEE (reference sequence). The CDR3 is 15 amino acids. CDR3: CASTRGLLGDTEAFF. The CDR3 DNA sequence: TGTGCCAGCACCCGCGGATTGTTAGGCGACACTGAAGCTTTCTTT.

This rearrangement joins TRBV7-3 to TRBJ2-7; 7 bases are shared with TRBD1. CDR1 is SGHTA, CDR2 FQGTGA, per germline. The V segment lost 5 bases and the J segment 0 bases; nucleotides outside the gene matches: 10. The CDR3 is 16 amino acids. This chain's CDR3 is CASSPAPTGFSYEQYF. CDR3 nucleotides: TGTGCCAGCAGCCCGGCCCCGACAGGGTTCTCCTACGAGCAGTACTTC. The full variable domain, completed using reference TRBV7-3 and TRBJ2-7, is GAGVSQTPSNKVTEKGKYVELRCDPISGHTALYWYRQSLGQGPEFLIYFQGTGAADDSGLPNDRFFAVRPEGSVSTLKIQRTERGDSAVYLCASSPAPTGFSYEQYFGPGTRLTVT.

The V gene is TRBV11-3, the J gene TRBJ2-7; TRBD1 or TRBD2 may be the D gene (6 bases each). V was cut by 4 bases and J by 6 bases, with 13 bases left in between. Per germline, CDR1 SGHNT and CDR2 YENEEA. The CDR3 covers 13 residues. This CDR3 reads CASSYEGGGEQYF. The CDR3 coding sequence is TGTGCCAGCAGCTATGAGGGGGGAGGCGAGCAGTACTTC.

Worth noting for this clone: Other nucleotide sequences from this sample produce the same CDR3. The rearrangement links TRBV5-1 to TRBJ2-2; no definite D call. V was pared by 0 bases and J by 1 base, with 7 bases between. The CDR3 length is 15 residues. Germline-derived CDR1 and CDR2 are SGHRS and YFSETQ. CDR3 region: CASSLVAGNTGELFF. CDR3 in DNA: TGCGCCAGCAGCTTGGTGGCTGGGAACACCGGGGAGCTGTTTTTT.

V gene TRBV6-5 combines with J gene TRBJ2-5; TRBD1 matches at 7 bases. After removal of 10 bases from V and 5 bases from J, the junction contained 7 bases not matched to a gene. Per germline, CDR1 MNHEY and CDR2 SVGAGI. This CDR3 contains 12 residues. CDR3 sequence reads: CATTGQWETQYF. CDR3 bases: TGTGCCACGACGGGACAGTGGGAGACCCAGTACTTC.

This clone was detected once. V gene TRBV18 combines with J gene TRBJ1-5; 7 positions match TRBD1. The germline V gene encodes CDR1 KGHSH and CDR2 LQKENI. The CDR3 loop spans 15 amino acids. V gave up 3 bases and J gave up 1 base; unmatched junction bases: 3. This chain's CDR3 is CASSPQGGSNQPQHF. DNA of the CDR3: TGTGCCAGCTCACCGCAGGGGGGAAGCAATCAGCCCCAGCATTTT.

The J gene is TRBJ2-3, the V gene TRBV7-9; D possibly corresponds to TRBD1 (5 bases). Per the germline V gene, CDR1 is SEHNR and CDR2 is FQNEAQ (reference sequence). V gave up 3 bases and J gave up 3 bases, with 10 bases separating them. The CDR3 has 14 residues. The CDR3 protein is CASSFLAGTDTQYF. The CDR3 region has the DNA TGTGCCAGCAGCTTTTTAGCAGGGACAGATACGCAGTATTTT.

On this clone itself: The identical CDR3 is also encoded by other nucleotide sequences in the sample. This chain joins TRBV12-3 or TRBV12-4 and TRBJ2-7; D perhaps matches TRBD1 (6 bases). Trimming pared 6 bases from V and 1 base from J, leaving 10 bases between. The CDR3 runs 13 residues. CDR3 sequence reads: CASSPDRSYEQYF. The CDR3 nucleotides are TGTGCCAGCAGCCCCGACAGGTCCTACGAGCAGTACTTC.

This chain links TRBV27 with TRBJ2-1, with D uncertain. Germline V CDR1 and CDR2: MNHEY, SMNVEV (reference sequence). The CDR3 is made up of 12 amino acids. Between the trimmed V and J ends, which lost 8 bases and 8 bases, there was a span of 13 bases. CDR3: CASGYSRYEQFF. CDR3 DNA sequence: TGTGCCAGCGGGTATAGTAGATATGAGCAGTTCTTC.

The chain links TRBV7-2 to TRBJ2-2; D might be TRBD1 (6 bases). The CDR3 spans 15 residues. V dropped 2 bases and J dropped 8 bases, with 15 bases sitting between them. From germline, CDR1 is SGHTA and CDR2 FQGNSA. CDR3 DNA sequence: TGTGCCAGCAGCTTAAGGCAGGGGTCCTGGGGGGAGCTGTTTTTT. It is translated as CASSLRQGSWGELFF.

The rearrangement joins TRBV6-5 to TRBJ1-2, with 9 bases aligning to TRBD1. Germline V gene sequence: CDR1 MNHEY, CDR2 SVGAGI. CDR3 size: 15 residues. V was clipped by 6 bases and J by 7 bases; unmatched bases: 12. The CDR3 nucleotides are TGTGCCAGCAGCCAGAACAGGGGGCGCGTGACTGGCTACACCTTC. Its translation: CASSQNRGRVTGYTF.